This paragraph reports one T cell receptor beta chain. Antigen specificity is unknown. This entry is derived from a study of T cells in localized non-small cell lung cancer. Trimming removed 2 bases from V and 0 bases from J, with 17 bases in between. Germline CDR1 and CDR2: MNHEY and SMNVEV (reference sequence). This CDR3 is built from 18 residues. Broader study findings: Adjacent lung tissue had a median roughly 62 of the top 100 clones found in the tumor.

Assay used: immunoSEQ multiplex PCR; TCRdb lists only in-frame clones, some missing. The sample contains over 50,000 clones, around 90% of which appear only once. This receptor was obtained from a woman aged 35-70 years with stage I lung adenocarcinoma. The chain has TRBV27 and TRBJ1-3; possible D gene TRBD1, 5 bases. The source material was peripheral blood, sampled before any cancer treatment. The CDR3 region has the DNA TGTGCCAGCAGTTTAAATTCTGGGGCCGCAATCTCTGGAAACACCATATATTTT. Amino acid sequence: CASSLNSGAAISGNTIYF.